This T cell receptor beta chain was observed in a study of blood T cell repertoires in COVID-19. Turning to the study itself: The United States, Italy and Spain were the sources of the acute and convalescent COVID-19 samples. PBMCs, B-cell-depleted T cells, or T cells provided the cDNA or gDNA that made up the material.

In the original workflow: Estimated nucleated cell counts came from reference gene primer amplification. Profiling relied on immunoSEQ multiplex PCR, and the TCRdb table lists in-frame clones only, not all of them. V, J and clone size were drawn from that table, and D and trimming were deduced from the DNA. The sample includes roughly 220,000 clones, 80% to 90% of them seen just once. Per germline, CDR1 MNHEY and CDR2 SVGAGI. The CDR3 runs 15 residues. The V end lost 0 bases, the J end lost 4 bases, and 10 bases lay between the germline ends. The clonotype originates from a man aged 45-60 years who had recovered from COVID-19. This sequence joins TRBV6-5 and TRBJ1-3; no clear D gene. Sequencing was performed on peripheral blood. The CDR3 DNA follows: TGTGCCAGCAGTTACTCGAGTCAAGCCGGAAACACCATATATTTT. The encoded protein is CASSYSSQAGNTIYF.